This T cell receptor beta chain was sequenced during a study of CD8+CD57+ T cells in acquired aplastic anemia. In the study overall: Yields of DNA that came from sorted CD4+ and CD8+ cells averaged 3.2 ug.

TCR beta VDJ and CDR3 profiling used genomic DNA as template. TCRdb re-called the reads through MiXCR, storing one row per CDR3 protein. The repertoire holds around 200,000 distinct CDR3 sequences, approximately 50% seen once, with roughly 15% in the top ten. This clonotype was recorded many times. Its specificity is not known. Study-level findings and limits: Some 31 CD8+ CDR3 sequences were shared between patients and controls.

Sequenced: sorted CD4+, CD8+, or CD8+CD57+ T cells (not recorded which) from PBMCs. The receptor's source is a human donor in good health, serving as a control.

The CDR3 DNA reads TGTGCCAGTGTGAGGGGGCTTGCTGAAGCTTTCTTT. Its protein product is CASVRGLAEAFF. The V call is TRBV19, the J call TRBJ1-1, with 7 bases that match TRBD1. The germline gives CDR1 LNHDA, CDR2 SQIVND (reference sequence). With 8 bases clipped from V and 6 bases from J, the junction kept 6 bases outside the gene matches. The CDR3 is 12 amino acids.